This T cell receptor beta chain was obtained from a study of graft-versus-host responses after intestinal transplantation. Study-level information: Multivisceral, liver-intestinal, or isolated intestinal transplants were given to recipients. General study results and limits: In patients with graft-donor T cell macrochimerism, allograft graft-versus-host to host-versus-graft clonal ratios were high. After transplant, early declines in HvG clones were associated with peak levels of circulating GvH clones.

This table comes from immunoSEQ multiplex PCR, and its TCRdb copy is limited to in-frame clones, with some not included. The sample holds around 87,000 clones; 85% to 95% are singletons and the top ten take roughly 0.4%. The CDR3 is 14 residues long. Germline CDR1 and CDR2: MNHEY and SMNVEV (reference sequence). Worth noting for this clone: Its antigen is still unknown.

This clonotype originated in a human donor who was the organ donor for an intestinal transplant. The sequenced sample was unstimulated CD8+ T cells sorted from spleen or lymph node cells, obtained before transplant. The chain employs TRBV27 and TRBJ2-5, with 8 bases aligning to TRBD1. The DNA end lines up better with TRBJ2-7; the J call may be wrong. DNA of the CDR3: TGTGCCAGCAGTTTCGGACAGGGAACCTACGAGCAGTACTTC. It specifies CASSFGQGTYEQYF.